These 16 T cell receptor beta chains came from one sample sequenced in a study of blood T cell repertoires in COVID-19. Sequencing was performed with immunoSEQ multiplex PCR; in TCRdb, only in-frame clones are kept and a portion is missing. The data contain about 50,000 clones, nearly 85% of them seen just once; the ten biggest clones take up roughly a sixth. Sequenced material: peripheral blood. These receptors all come from a man aged 35-49 years with acute or convalescent COVID-19.

V and J are TRBV30 and TRBJ2-7, with D possibly TRBD1 on 7 matching bases. From germline, CDR1 is GTSNPN and CDR2 SVGIG (reference sequence). CDR3 length: 16 amino acids. Trimming removed 0 bases at V and 1 base at J, with 16 bases between. The CDR3 is CAWSVRGTVVSYEQYF. Here the CDR3 DNA reads TGTGCCTGGAGTGTACGCGGGACAGTAGTTTCCTACGAGCAGTACTTC.

The rearrangement links TRBV2 to TRBJ1-1; D is possibly TRBD1 (6 bases). The CDR3 length is 15 residues. Between the trimmed V and J ends, which lost 6 bases and 0 bases, there was a span of 14 bases. CDR1 and CDR2 from the germline V gene are SNHLY and FYNNEI. The CDR3 sequence: CASREQGGLNTEAFF. Here the CDR3 DNA reads TGTGCCAGCAGAGAACAGGGTGGGTTGAACACTGAAGCTTTCTTT.

The J gene is TRBJ2-1, the V gene TRBV7-8; TRBD2 agrees at 7 bases. Germline V gene lookup returns CDR1 SGHVS and CDR2 FQNEAQ. This CDR3 contains 13 residues. V lost 5 bases and J lost 5; bases outside the gene matches: 3. In nucleotides, the CDR3 is TGTGCCAGCAGCCTTCGGGGGGACAATGAGCAGTTCTTC. Protein: CASSLRGDNEQFF.

The chain has TRBV10-3 and TRBJ2-2, with D possibly being TRBD2 (6 bases). V lost 3 bases and J 5 bases, leaving 16 bases between the germline ends. Germline CDR1 is ENHRY and CDR2 is SYGVKD. The CDR3 is 16 residues long. The CDR3: CAISDSSSGGTGELFF. The CDR3 bases are TGTGCCATCAGTGACTCTTCGTCCGGGGGAACCGGGGAGCTGTTTTTT.

The chain employs TRBV27 and TRBJ1-5, with a tentative D call TRBD1 (6 bases). V dropped 10 bases and J dropped 0 bases, with 16 bases sitting between them. This CDR3 is built from 15 residues. CDR1 and CDR2 (germline): MNHEY, SMNVEV (reference sequence). CDR3 residues: CATGRRTDSNQPQHF. CDR3 coding DNA: TGTGCCACCGGAAGACGGACAGATAGCAATCAGCCCCAGCATTTT.

The V gene is TRBV20-1, the J gene TRBJ2-1; D unclear. Germline V gives CDR1 DFQATT, CDR2 SNEGSKA (reference sequence). The CDR3 covers 11 residues. V was shortened by 6 bases and J by 7 bases, with 10 bases between the two germline ends. CDR3 residues: CSARPLNEQFF. The CDR3, as DNA: TGCAGTGCCCGCCCACTTAATGAGCAGTTCTTC.

The DNA of the CDR3 is TGTGCCAGCAGTTATGAAAGGGGTTATTCACCCCTCCACTTT. Protein: CASSYERGYSPLHF. The rearrangement uses TRBV6-5 and TRBJ1-6; maybe TRBD1 (5 bases). V was clipped by 3 bases and J by 8 bases, with 11 bases between them. Germline CDR1 MNHEY, CDR2 SVGAGI. The CDR3 loop spans 14 amino acids.

V gene TRBV5-6 combines with J gene TRBJ1-4, with 7 bases identical to TRBD1. This CDR3 is built from 15 residues. Germline V gives CDR1 SGHDT, CDR2 YYEEEE. Trimming took 5 bases from V and 8 from J; bases not matched to a gene: 12. CDR3 sequence (DNA): TGTGCCAGCAGTGTATTCGCTTCAGGGGGAGAAAAACTGTTTTTT. Encoded protein: CASSVFASGGEKLFF.

The chain carries TRBV2 and TRBJ1-6, with D possibly TRBD1 on 6 matching bases. This CDR3 comprises 17 residues. Germline V gene sequence: CDR1 SNHLY, CDR2 FYNNEI. V was pared by 8 bases and J by 5 bases, with 22 bases between. CDR3 bases: TGTGCCAGCCTATCCGGACAGAATTCGGGGCATAATTCACCCCTCCACTTT. Residues: CASLSGQNSGHNSPLHF.

For the CDR3, the DNA is TGTGCCAGCTCCGAAACCGGGACACGGGGTAATTCACCCCTCCACTTT. As protein: CASSETGTRGNSPLHF. The chain carries TRBV9 and TRBJ1-6; maybe TRBD1 (6 bases). The CDR3 runs to 16 residues. V lost 7 bases and J 6 bases, leaving 20 bases between the germline ends. Germline-derived CDR1 and CDR2 are SGDLS and YYNGEE.

This sequence joins TRBV19 and TRBJ1-1; D remains ambiguous. The CDR3 has 14 amino acids. V lost 4 bases to trimming and J lost 2 bases, with 11 bases between them. CDR1 LNHDA and CDR2 SQIVND come from the germline V gene (reference sequence). CDR3 sequence: CASSKQMRNTEAFF. The CDR3 DNA reads TGTGCCAGTAGTAAACAGATGAGAAACACTGAAGCTTTCTTT.

This chain joins TRBV5-1 and TRBJ2-1; 8 positions match TRBD2. Trimming took 0 bases from V and 4 from J; bases not matched to a gene: 12. Germline lookup yields CDR1 SGHRS and CDR2 YFSETQ. This CDR3 has 18 amino acids. The CDR3 DNA follows: TGCGCCAGCAGCTTGGGGAGCGGGAGTAGCGGTTTATACAATGAGCAGTTCTTC. Encoded protein: CASSLGSGSSGLYNEQFF. Combining the CDR3 with reference TRBV5-1 and TRBJ2-1 gives the whole variable domain KAGVTQTPRYLIKTRGQQVTLSCSPISGHRSVSWYQQTPGQGLQFLFEYFSETQRNKGNFPGRFSGRQFSNSRSEMNVSTLELGDSALYLCASSLGSGSSGLYNEQFFGPGTRLTVL.

CDR3: CASSLYAGRTDTQYF. In DNA form, the CDR3 reads TGCGCCAGCAGCTTATATGCGGGACGCACAGATACGCAGTATTTT. V gene TRBV5-1 combines with J gene TRBJ2-3; TRBD2 is a possible D gene (6 bases). This CDR3 spans 15 amino acids. Trimming left V 2 bases short and J 1 base short, with 11 bases between. CDR1 and CDR2 (germline): SGHRS, YFSETQ.

This chain joins TRBV5-4 and TRBJ1-2, with a possible D match to TRBD1 (6 bases). Germline CDR1 SGHNT, CDR2 YYREEE (reference sequence). The CDR3 has 14 residues. Trimming removed 3 bases at V and 4 bases at J, with 13 bases between. The CDR3 loop reads CASSSGHIPYGYTF. CDR3 DNA: TGTGCCAGCAGCTCGGGACATATTCCCTATGGCTACACCTTC.

J is TRBJ2-7 and V is TRBV2; unclear D gene. Trimming took 3 bases from V and 3 from J, leaving 9 bases between them. The CDR3 is 13 residues long. CDR1 SNHLY and CDR2 FYNNEI come from the germline V gene. The CDR3 coding sequence is TGTGCCAGCAGTGAGAATCCGGGCTACGAGCAGTACGTC. Protein sequence: CASSENPGYEQYV.

Of note for this clone: An end of the junction does not agree with germline; a read error may underlie this. The V and J genes are TRBV18 and TRBJ2-7; the match to TRBD2 covers 9 bases. Germline CDR1 KGHSH, CDR2 LQKENI. The CDR3 covers 13 residues. The CDR3 DNA reads TGTGCCAGCTCACCACCCATGCGGGAGGGGTTCTGGTTC. Its protein is CASSPPMREGFWF.